Following are 10 T cell receptor beta chains from one sample sequenced in a study of blood T cell repertoires in COVID-19. Measured with immunoSEQ multiplex PCR; TCRdb has only the in-frame clones, and not every one. The sample includes 240,000 or so clones, approximately 86% of them seen just once. The sample taken for sequencing was PBMCs or T cells enriched from blood (not recorded which). These TCRs come from a woman aged 40-49 years with acute COVID-19.

This chain links TRBV24-1 with TRBJ2-2, with 16 nucleotides matching TRBD2. Germline V gives CDR1 KGHDR, CDR2 SFDVKD. V was clipped by 0 bases and J by 0 bases; unmatched bases: 6. The length of the CDR3 is 21 residues. Written as DNA, the CDR3 is TGTGCCACCAGTGATTTGCATCAGGGACTAGCGGGAGGGACGAACACCGGGGAGCTGTTTTTT. This sequence encodes CATSDLHQGLAGGTNTGELFF.

The chain recombines TRBV7-8 with TRBJ2-3; no clear D gene. The CDR3 runs to 15 residues. The germline V gene encodes CDR1 SGHVS and CDR2 FQNEAQ. V was cut by 1 base and J by 2 bases, with 10 bases left in between. The DNA for the CDR3 is TGTGCCAGCAGCTTAGTCGTCGGGTACACAGATACGCAGTATTTT. Protein: CASSLVVGYTDTQYF.

The V call is TRBV24-1, the J call TRBJ2-1; a possible D gene is TRBD2 (7 bases). The CDR3 runs to 14 residues. Per the germline V gene, CDR1 is KGHDR and CDR2 is SFDVKD. V was cut by 5 bases and J by 8 bases, with 15 bases left in between. The CDR3 loop reads CATSGLKGGDEQFF. CDR3 nucleotide sequence: TGTGCCACCAGTGGGCTAAAAGGGGGGGATGAGCAGTTCTTC.

The gene calls are TRBV4-1 and TRBJ2-1; maybe TRBD1 (5 bases). The V gene's germline CDR1 is MGHRA and CDR2 YSYEKL. The CDR3 has 16 residues. Trimming took 0 bases from V and 0 from J, leaving 9 bases between them. In DNA form, the CDR3 reads TGCGCCAGCAGCCAAGAAGGGGTGAGCTCCTACAATGAGCAGTTCTTC. Amino acid sequence: CASSQEGVSSYNEQFF.

This clone was observed a single time. This chain links TRBV7-6 with TRBJ2-7, with 7 bases lining up with TRBD2. Looked up from germline, CDR1 is SGHVS and CDR2 is FNYEAQ. V lost 5 bases and J lost 0; bases outside the gene matches: 4. The CDR3 spans 14 residues. The CDR3 region is CASSPGTTSYEQYF. Written as DNA, the CDR3 is TGTGCCAGCAGCCCCGGGACTACCTCCTACGAGCAGTACTTC.

This chain links TRBV7-9 with TRBJ2-5; the D gene is possibly TRBD2 (6 bases). Trimming pared 4 bases from V and 5 bases from J, leaving 20 bases between. This CDR3 is built from 16 residues. In germline, CDR1 is SEHNR, CDR2 FQNEAQ (reference sequence). Here the CDR3 reads CASSSIRDGGEETQYF. The CDR3 DNA reads TGTGCCAGCAGCTCGATCCGGGACGGAGGGGAGGAGACCCAGTACTTC.

The rearrangement uses TRBV7-9 and TRBJ2-4; possibly TRBD1 for D (6 bases). The V gene lost 2 bases and the J gene lost 8 bases, with 10 bases spanning the gap. In germline, CDR1 is SEHNR, CDR2 FQNEAQ (reference sequence). The CDR3 is made up of 13 amino acids. CDR3 in amino acids: CASSLLGADIQYF. The CDR3 nucleotides read TGTGCCAGCAGCTTACTGGGGGCCGACATTCAGTACTTC.

The chain joins TRBV18 to TRBJ2-7; the D gene is possibly TRBD1 (5 bases). This CDR3 comprises 16 residues. Per germline, CDR1 KGHSH and CDR2 LQKENI. V was shortened by 1 base and J by 2 bases, with 15 bases between the two germline ends. Here the CDR3 DNA reads TGTGCCAGCTCACCACGGCGACAGATGCTGACCTACGAGCAGTACTTC. It specifies CASSPRRQMLTYEQYF.

This rearrangement joins TRBV18 to TRBJ1-1, with TRBD1 matching over 8 bases. The CDR3 has 16 amino acids. The germline V gene has CDR1 KGHSH and CDR2 LQKENI. J lost 1 base, V lost 2 bases, and 6 bases had no gene match. The CDR3 reads CASSPAGGVSNTEAFF. The CDR3 nucleotides are TGTGCCAGCTCACCAGCAGGGGGCGTCTCGAACACTGAAGCTTTCTTT.

This CDR3 is CASSSGLAGVSTSTDTQYF. As DNA, the CDR3 is TGTGCCAGCAGCTCGGGACTAGCGGGAGTTTCTACTAGCACAGATACGCAGTATTTT. The gene calls are TRBV13 and TRBJ2-3; TRBD2 agrees at 14 bases. V was clipped by 4 bases and J by 0 bases; unmatched bases: 9. Germline V gene data show CDR1 as PRHDT and CDR2 as FYEKMQ (reference sequence). The CDR3 is 19 amino acids.